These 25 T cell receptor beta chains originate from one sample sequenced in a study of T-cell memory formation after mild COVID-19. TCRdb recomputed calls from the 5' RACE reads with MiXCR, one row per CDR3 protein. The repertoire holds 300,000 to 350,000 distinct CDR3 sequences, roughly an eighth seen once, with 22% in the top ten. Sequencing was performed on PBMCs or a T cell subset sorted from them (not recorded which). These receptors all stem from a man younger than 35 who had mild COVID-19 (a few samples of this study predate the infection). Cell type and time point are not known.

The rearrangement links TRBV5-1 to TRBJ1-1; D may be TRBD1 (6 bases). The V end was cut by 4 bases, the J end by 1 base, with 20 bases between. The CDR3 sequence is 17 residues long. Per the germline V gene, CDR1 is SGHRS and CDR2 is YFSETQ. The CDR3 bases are TGCGCCAGCAGCGCTGTCAGTCTGAGGGACACGAACACTGAAGCTTTCTTT. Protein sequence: CASSAVSLRDTNTEAFF.

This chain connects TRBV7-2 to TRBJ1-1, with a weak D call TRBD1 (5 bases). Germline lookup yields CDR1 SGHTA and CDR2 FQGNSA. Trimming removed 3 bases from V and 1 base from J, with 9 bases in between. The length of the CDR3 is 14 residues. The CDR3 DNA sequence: TGTGCCAGCAGCTTCCGACAGACGAACACTGAAGCTTTCTTT. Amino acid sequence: CASSFRQTNTEAFF.

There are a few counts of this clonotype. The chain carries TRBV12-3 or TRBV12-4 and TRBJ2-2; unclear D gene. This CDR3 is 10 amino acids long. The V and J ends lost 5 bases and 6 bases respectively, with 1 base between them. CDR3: CASSPGELFF. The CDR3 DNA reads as TGTGCCAGCAGTCCCGGGGAGCTGTTTTTT.

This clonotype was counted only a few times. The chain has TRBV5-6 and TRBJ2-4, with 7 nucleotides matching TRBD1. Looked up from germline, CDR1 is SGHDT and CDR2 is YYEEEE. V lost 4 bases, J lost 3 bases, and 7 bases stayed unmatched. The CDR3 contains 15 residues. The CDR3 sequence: CASSPQGVDKNIQYF. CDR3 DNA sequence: TGTGCCAGCAGCCCGCAGGGGGTGGACAAAAACATTCAGTACTTC. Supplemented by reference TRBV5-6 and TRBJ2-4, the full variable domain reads DAGVTQSPTHLIKTRGQQVTLRCSPKSGHDTVSWYQQALGQGPQFIFQYYEEEERQRGNFPDRFSGHQFPNYSSELNVNALLLGDSALYLCASSPQGVDKNIQYFGAGTRLSVL.

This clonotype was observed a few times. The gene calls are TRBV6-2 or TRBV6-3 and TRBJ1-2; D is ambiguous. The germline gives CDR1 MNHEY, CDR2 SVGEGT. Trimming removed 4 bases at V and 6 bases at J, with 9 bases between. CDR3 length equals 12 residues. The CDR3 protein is CASSFNGDGYTF. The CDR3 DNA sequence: TGTGCCAGCAGTTTCAATGGAGATGGCTACACCTTC.

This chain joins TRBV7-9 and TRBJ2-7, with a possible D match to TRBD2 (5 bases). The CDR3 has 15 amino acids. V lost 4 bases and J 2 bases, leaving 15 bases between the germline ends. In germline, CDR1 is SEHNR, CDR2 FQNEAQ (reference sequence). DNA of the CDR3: TGTGCCAGCAGCTCTACCCTAGCAAGCCCCTACGAGCAGTACTTC. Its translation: CASSSTLASPYEQYF.

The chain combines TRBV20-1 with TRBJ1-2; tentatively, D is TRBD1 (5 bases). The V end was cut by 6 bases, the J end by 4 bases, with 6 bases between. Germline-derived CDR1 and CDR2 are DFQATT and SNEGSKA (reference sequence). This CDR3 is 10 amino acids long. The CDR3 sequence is CSAQGYGYTF. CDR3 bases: TGCAGTGCCCAGGGCTATGGCTACACCTTC.

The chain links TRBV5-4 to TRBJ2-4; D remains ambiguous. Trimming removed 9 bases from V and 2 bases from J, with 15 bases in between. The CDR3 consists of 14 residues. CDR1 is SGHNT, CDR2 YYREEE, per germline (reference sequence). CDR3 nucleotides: TGTGCCACGGGCGCCTCCAAATCCAAAAACATTCAGTACTTC. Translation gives CATGASKSKNIQYF.

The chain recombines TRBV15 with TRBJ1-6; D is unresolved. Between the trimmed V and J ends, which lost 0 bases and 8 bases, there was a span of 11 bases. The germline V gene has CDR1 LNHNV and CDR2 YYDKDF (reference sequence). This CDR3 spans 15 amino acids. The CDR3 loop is CATSREGTNHSPLHF. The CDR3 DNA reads TGTGCCACCAGCAGAGAGGGAACCAACCATTCACCCCTCCACTTT. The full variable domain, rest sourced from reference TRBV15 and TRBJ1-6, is DAMVIQNPRYQVTQFGKPVTLSCSQTLNHNVMYWYQQKSSQAPKLLFHYYDKDFNNEADTPDNFQSRRPNTSFCFLDIRSPGLGDTAMYLCATSREGTNHSPLHFGNGTRLTVT.

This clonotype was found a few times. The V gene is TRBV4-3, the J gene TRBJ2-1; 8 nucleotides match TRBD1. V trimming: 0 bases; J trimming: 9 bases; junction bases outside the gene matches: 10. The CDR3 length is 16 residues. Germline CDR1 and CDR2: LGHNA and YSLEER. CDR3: CASSQDSGGAVSEQFF. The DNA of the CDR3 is TGCGCCAGCAGCCAAGATTCAGGGGGCGCGGTCAGTGAGCAGTTCTTC.

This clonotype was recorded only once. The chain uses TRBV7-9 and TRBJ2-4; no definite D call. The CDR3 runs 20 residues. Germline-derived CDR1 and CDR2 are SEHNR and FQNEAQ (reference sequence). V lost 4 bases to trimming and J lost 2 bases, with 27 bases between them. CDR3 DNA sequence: TGTGCCAGCAGCTCCTTAGATATTAGGAGACAAGGGTCCTCCAAAAACATTCAGTACTTC. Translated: CASSSLDIRRQGSSKNIQYF.

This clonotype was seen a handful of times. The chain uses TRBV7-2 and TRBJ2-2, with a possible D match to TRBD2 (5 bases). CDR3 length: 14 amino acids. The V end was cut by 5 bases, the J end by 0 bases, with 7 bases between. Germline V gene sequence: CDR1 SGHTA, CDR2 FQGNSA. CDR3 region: CASSRRTNTGELFF. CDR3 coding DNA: TGTGCCAGCAGCAGGAGGACGAACACCGGGGAGCTGTTTTTT.

This CDR3 reads CASSSRGGPQHF. CDR3 coding DNA: TGTGCCAGCAGTTCCCGGGGGGGGCCCCAGCATTTT. The rearrangement uses TRBV6-5 and TRBJ1-5, with a tentative D call TRBD1 (5 bases). The CDR3 sequence is 12 residues long. In germline, CDR1 is MNHEY, CDR2 SVGAGI. V dropped 4 bases and J dropped 9 bases, with 10 bases sitting between them.

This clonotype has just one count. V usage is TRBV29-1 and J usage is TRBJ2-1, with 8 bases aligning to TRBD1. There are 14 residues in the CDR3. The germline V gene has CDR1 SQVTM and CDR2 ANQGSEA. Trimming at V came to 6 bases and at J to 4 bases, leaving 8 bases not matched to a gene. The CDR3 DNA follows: TGCAGCGTGAACAGGGGGTTTGGTTACAATGAGCAGTTCTTC. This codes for CSVNRGFGYNEQFF.

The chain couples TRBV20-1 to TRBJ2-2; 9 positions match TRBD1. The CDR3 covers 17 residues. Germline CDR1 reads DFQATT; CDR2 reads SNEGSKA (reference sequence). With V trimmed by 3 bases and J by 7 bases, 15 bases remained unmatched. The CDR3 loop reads CSASPDRGFQVGGELFF. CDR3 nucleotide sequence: TGCAGTGCTAGCCCGGACAGGGGATTTCAAGTTGGCGGGGAGCTGTTTTTT.

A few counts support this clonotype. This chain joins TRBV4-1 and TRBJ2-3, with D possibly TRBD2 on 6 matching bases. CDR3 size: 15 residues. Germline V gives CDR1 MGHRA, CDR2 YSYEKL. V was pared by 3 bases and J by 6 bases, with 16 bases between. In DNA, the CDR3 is TGCGCCAGCAGCCAGGGGCGGGGACCCTGGGATACGCAGTATTTT. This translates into CASSQGRGPWDTQYF.

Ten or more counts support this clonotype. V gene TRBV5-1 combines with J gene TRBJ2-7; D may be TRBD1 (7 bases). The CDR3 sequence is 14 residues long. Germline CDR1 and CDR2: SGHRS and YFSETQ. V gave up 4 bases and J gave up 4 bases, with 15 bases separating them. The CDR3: CASSRRDRLYEQYF. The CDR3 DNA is TGCGCCAGCAGCCGGCGGGACAGACTATACGAGCAGTACTTC.

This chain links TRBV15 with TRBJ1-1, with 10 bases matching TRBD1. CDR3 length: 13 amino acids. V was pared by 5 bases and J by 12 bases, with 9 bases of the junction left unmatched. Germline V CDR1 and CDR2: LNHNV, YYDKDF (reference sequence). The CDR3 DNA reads TGTGCCACCAGCCCCGGGACAGGGGCTTCGCCTTTCTTT. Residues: CATSPGTGASPFF.

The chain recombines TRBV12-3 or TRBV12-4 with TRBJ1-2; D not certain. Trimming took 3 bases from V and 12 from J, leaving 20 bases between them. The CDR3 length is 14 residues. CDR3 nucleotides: TGTGCCAGCAGTTTTACCCTCCTTGGTGGCGTGAACACCTTC. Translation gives CASSFTLLGGVNTF.

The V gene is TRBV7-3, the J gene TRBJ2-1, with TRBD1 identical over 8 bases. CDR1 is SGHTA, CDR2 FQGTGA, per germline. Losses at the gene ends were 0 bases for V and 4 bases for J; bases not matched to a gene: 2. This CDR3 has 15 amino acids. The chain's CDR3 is CASSLTRQGYNEQFF. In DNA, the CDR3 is TGTGCCAGCAGCTTAACGAGACAGGGGTACAATGAGCAGTTCTTC.

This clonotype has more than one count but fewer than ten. This CDR3 reads CASSLDGRGYMSEAFF. The CDR3 DNA sequence: TGTGCCAGCAGCTTAGACGGCCGGGGTTATATGTCTGAAGCTTTCTTT. The V gene is TRBV7-9, the J gene TRBJ1-1; D ambiguous. CDR1 is SEHNR, CDR2 FQNEAQ, per germline (reference sequence). The CDR3 runs 16 residues. V lost 1 base, J lost 6 bases, and 18 bases lay in between.

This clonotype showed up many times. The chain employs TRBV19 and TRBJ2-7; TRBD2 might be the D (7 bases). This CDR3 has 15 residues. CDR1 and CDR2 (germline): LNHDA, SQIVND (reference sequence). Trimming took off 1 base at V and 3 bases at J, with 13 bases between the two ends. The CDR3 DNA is TGTGCCAGTAGTATAGCCGGGGGGCGAAGCTACGAGCAGTACTTC. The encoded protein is CASSIAGGRSYEQYF.

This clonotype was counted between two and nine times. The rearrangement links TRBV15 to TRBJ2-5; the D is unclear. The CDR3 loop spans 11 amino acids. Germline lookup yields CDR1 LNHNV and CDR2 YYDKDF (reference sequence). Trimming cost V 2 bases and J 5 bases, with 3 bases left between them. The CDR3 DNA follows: TGTGCCACCAGCAGACGTGAGACCCAGTACTTC. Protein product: CATSRRETQYF.

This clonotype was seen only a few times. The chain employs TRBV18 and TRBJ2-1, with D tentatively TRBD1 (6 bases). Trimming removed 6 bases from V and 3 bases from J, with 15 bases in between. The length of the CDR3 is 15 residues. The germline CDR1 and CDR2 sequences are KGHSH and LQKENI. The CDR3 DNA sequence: TGTGCCAGCTCCCTAAGACAGGTTGGCTACAATGAGCAGTTCTTC. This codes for CASSLRQVGYNEQFF.

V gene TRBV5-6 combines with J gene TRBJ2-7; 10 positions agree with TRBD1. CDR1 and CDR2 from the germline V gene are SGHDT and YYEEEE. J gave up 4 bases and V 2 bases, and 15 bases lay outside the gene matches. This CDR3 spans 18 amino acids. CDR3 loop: CASSFSPGTGAVRYEQYV. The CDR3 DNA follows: TGTGCCAGCAGCTTCTCCCCCGGGACAGGGGCGGTGAGGTACGAGCAGTACGTC.